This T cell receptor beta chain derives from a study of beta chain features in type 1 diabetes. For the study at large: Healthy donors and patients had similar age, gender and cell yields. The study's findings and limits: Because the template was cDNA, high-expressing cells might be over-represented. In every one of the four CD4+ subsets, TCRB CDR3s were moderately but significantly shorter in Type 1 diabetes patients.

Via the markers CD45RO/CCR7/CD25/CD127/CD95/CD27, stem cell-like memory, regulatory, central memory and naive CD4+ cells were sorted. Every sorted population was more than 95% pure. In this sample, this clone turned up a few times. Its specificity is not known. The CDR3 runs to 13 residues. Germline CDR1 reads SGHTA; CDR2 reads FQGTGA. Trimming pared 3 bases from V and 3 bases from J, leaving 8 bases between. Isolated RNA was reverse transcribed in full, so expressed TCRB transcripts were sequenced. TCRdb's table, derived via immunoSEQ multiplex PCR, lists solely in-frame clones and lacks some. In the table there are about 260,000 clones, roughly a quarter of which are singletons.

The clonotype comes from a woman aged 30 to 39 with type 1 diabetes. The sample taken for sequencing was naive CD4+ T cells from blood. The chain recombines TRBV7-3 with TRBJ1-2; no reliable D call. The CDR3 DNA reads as TGTGCCAGCAGCTTTGGTCCAGACTATGGCTACACCTTC. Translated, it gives CASSFGPDYGYTF.